This entry lists 5 T cell receptor beta chains sequenced from one sample in a study of CD8 T cells in Susac syndrome. RNA was extracted with the RNeasy kit, and a quantity of roughly 0.45 to 1 ug was reverse transcribed using random hexamers. TCRdb re-called the immunoSEQ multiplex PCR reads with MiXCR, one entry per CDR3 protein. This table has hundreds of thousands of distinct CDR3 sequences, 85% to 95% appearing once. What was sequenced was CD4+ T cells from PBMCs. Receptors originate from a human donor with multiple sclerosis.

The chain carries TRBV27 and TRBJ1-2, with D possibly being TRBD1 (6 bases). The CDR3 is 14 residues long. Germline V gene lookup returns CDR1 MNHEY and CDR2 SMNVEV (reference sequence). V lost 3 bases and J lost 8, with 16 bases in between. CDR3 residues: CASSFLGDNGGYTF. The CDR3 region has the DNA TGTGCCAGCAGTTTTCTCGGGGACAACGGCGGCTACACCTTC.

The rearrangement uses TRBV6-1 and TRBJ1-5; D gene ambiguous. Trimming shortened V by 4 bases and J by 2 bases, and 6 bases separated the two germline ends. CDR1 is MNHNS, CDR2 SASEGT, per germline. This CDR3 region has 13 residues. The CDR3 region has the DNA TGTGCCAGCAGTGGATGGGGCAATCAGCCCCAGCATTTT. Translated, it gives CASSGWGNQPQHF.

The gene calls are TRBV20-1 and TRBJ2-7; D is possibly TRBD2 (5 bases). The CDR3 covers 13 residues. Trimming removed 6 bases at V and 2 bases at J, with 14 bases between. The germline V gene encodes CDR1 DFQATT and CDR2 SNEGSKA (reference sequence). The CDR3 protein is CSAGVRSTYEQYF. CDR3 nucleotide sequence: TGCAGTGCCGGGGTAAGATCGACCTACGAGCAGTACTTC.

V gene TRBV29-1 combines with J gene TRBJ1-1, with D unresolved. V was clipped by 6 bases and J by 3 bases, with 8 bases between them. Per germline, CDR1 SQVTM and CDR2 ANQGSEA. The CDR3 extends over 11 amino acids. The CDR3 region is CSVAEYTEAFF. The DNA of the CDR3 is TGCAGCGTGGCTGAGTACACTGAAGCTTTCTTT.

This clonotype was found once. The rearrangement joins TRBV7-2 to TRBJ2-5; D gene ambiguous. The V gene lost 1 base and the J gene lost 4 bases, with 10 bases spanning the gap. This CDR3 region has 14 residues. Germline CDR1 reads SGHTA; CDR2 reads FQGNSA. The CDR3 loop is CASSLEWTSETQYF. The CDR3 nucleotides read TGTGCCAGCAGCTTAGAGTGGACCTCAGAGACCCAGTACTTC.